This T cell receptor beta chain was sequenced during a study of blood T cell repertoires in COVID-19. The authors' processing: Using reference gene primer amplification, nucleated cell counts were estimated. The data were produced by immunoSEQ multiplex PCR, yet TCRdb's version contains in-frame clones alone and is incomplete. The DNA gave D and trimming, while V, J and clone size come from that table. The data show tens of thousands of clones, with roughly 84% seen just once and under 7.5% held by the top ten. Germline V gives CDR1 SGHDT, CDR2 YYEEEE. This CDR3 comprises 13 residues. Trimming took 4 bases from V and 1 from J, leaving 8 bases between them.

Sequencing was carried out using peripheral blood. The chain uses TRBV5-6 and TRBJ1-1; D is unclear. The sequence was obtained from a man aged 25 to 45 with COVID-19, enrolled during active disease. The DNA of the CDR3 is TGTGCCAGCAGCGCCGTCGGGAACACTGAAGCTTTCTTT. Protein: CASSAVGNTEAFF.